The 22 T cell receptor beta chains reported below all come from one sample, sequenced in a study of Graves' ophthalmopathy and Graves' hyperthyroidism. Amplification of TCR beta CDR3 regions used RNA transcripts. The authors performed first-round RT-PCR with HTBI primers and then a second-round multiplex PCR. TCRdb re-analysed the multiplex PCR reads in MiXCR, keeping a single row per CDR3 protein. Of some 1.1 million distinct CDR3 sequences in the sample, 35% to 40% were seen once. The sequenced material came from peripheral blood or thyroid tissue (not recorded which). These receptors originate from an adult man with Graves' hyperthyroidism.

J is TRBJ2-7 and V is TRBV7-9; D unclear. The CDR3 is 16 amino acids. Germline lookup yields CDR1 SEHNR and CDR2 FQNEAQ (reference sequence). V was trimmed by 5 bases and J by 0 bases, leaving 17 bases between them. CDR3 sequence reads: CASSPKGSRSSYEQYF. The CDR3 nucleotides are TGTGCCAGCAGCCCCAAGGGCTCCCGAAGCTCCTACGAGCAGTACTTC. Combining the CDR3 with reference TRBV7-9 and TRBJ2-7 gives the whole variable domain DTGVSQNPRHKITKRGQNVTFRCDPISEHNRLYWYRQTLGQGPEFLTYFQNEAQLEKSRLLSDRFSAERPKGSFSTLEIQRTEQGDSAMYLCASSPKGSRSSYEQYFGPGTRLTVT.

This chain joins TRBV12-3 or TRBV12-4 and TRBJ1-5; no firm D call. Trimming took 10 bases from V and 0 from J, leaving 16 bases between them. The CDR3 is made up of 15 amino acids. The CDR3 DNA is TGTGCCAACACCACGATAGTGTCTAGCAATCAGCCCCAGCATTTT. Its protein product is CANTTIVSSNQPQHF.

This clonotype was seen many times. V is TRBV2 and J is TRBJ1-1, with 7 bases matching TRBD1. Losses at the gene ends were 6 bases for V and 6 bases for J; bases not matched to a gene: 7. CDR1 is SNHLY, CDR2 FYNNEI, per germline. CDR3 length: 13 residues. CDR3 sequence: CASRVTGVPEAFF. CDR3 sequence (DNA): TGTGCCAGCAGGGTTACAGGGGTTCCTGAAGCTTTCTTT.

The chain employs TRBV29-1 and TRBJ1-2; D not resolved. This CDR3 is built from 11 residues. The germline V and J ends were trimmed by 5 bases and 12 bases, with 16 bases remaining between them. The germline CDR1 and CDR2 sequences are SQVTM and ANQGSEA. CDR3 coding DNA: TGCAGCGTTATGGAGACGGTGGGAAACACCTTC. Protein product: CSVMETVGNTF.

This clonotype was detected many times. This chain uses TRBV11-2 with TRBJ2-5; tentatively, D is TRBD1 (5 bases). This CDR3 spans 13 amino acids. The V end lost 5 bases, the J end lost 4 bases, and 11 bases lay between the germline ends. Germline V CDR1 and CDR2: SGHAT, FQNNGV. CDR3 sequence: CASSKQALETQYF. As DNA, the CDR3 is TGTGCCAGCAGCAAACAGGCATTAGAGACCCAGTACTTC.

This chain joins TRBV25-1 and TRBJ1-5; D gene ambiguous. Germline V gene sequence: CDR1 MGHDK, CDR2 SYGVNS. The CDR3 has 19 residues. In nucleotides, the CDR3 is TGTGCTCACCTCCCGCTAGTCCCGGTTTATTACTGGCACAGAGATAGAAAGCATTTT. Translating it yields CAHLPLVPVYYWHRDRKHF. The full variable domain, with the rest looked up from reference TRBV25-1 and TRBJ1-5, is EADIYQTPRYLVIGTGKKITLECSQTMGHDKMYWYQQDPGMELHLIHYSYGVNSTEKGDLSSESTVSRIRTEHFPLTLESARPSHTSQYLCAHLPLVPVYYWHRDRKHFGDGTRLSIL.

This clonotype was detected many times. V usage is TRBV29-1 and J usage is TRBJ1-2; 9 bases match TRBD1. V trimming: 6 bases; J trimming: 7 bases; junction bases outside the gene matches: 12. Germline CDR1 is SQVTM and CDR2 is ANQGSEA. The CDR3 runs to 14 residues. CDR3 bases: TGCAGCGTGCCCCCGGGACAGGGTTCGGCTGGCTACACCTTC. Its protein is CSVPPGQGSAGYTF.

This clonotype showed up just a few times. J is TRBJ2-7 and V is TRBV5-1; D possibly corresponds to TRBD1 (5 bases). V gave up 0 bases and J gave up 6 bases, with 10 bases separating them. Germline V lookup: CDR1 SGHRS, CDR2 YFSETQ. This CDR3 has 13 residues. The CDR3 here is CASSLEGSGEQYF. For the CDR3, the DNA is TGCGCCAGCAGCTTGGAGGGGTCAGGCGAGCAGTACTTC.

The CDR3 spells CASGTGVNTEAFF. The CDR3 region has the DNA TGTGCCAGCGGCACAGGGGTGAACACTGAAGCTTTCTTT. The J gene is TRBJ1-1, the V gene TRBV7-3; 7 nucleotides line up with TRBD1. V shed 8 bases, J shed 0 bases, and the junction held 3 bases outside the gene matches. Germline CDR1 is SGHTA and CDR2 is FQGTGA. The CDR3 is made up of 13 amino acids.

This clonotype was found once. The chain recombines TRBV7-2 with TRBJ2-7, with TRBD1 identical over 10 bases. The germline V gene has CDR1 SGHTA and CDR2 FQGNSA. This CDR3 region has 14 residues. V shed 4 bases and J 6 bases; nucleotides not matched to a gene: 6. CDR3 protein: CASSYYRQGAEQYF. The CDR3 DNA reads TGTGCCAGCAGCTACTATCGACAGGGGGCCGAGCAGTACTTC.

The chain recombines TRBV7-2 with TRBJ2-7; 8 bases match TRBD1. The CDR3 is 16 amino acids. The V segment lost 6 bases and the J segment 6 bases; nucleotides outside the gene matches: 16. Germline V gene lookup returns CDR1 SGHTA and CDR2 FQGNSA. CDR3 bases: TGTGCCAGCAGTCCGGAACCGGGACAGGCTTGGACCGAGCAGTACTTC. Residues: CASSPEPGQAWTEQYF.

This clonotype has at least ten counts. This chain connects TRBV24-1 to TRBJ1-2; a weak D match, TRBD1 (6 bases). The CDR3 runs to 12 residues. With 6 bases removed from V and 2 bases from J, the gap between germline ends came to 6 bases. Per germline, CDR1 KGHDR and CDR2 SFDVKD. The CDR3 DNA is TGTGCCACCAGTACAGGGAACTATGGCTACACCTTC. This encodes CATSTGNYGYTF.

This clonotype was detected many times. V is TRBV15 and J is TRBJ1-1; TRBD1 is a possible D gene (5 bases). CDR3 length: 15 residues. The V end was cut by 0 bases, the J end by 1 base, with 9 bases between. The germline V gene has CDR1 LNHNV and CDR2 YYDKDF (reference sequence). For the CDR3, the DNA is TGTGCCACCAGCAGAGATGGCAGGGAGAACACTGAAGCTTTCTTT. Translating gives CATSRDGRENTEAFF.

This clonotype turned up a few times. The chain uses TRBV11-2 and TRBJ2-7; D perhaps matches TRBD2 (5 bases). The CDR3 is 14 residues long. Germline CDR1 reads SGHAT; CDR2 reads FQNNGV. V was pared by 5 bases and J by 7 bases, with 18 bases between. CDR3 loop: CASSLDPLGEEQYF. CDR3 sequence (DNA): TGTGCCAGCAGCCTCGACCCCCTCGGGGAGGAGCAGTACTTC.

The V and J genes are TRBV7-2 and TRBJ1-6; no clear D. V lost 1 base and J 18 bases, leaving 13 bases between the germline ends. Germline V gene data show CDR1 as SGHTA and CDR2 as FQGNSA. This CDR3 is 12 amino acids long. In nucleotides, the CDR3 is TGTGCCAGCAGCTTAGGCGGGCCGCTCCCCCACTTT. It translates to CASSLGGPLPHF.

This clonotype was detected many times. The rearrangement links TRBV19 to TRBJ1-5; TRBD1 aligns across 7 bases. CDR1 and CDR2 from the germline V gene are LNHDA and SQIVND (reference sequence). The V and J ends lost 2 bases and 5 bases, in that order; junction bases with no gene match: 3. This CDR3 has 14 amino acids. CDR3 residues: CASSIKGADQPQHF. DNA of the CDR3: TGTGCCAGTAGTATAAAGGGGGCCGATCAGCCCCAGCATTTT.

CDR3 DNA sequence: TGTGCCAGCAGTTCACAATTCACCATATATTTT. Translated, it gives CASSSQFTIYF. This chain joins TRBV2 and TRBJ1-3; no clear D gene. Germline V lookup: CDR1 SNHLY, CDR2 FYNNEI. V lost 5 bases and J 9 bases, leaving 8 bases between the germline ends. This CDR3 has 11 residues. The full variable domain, with the rest looked up from reference TRBV2 and TRBJ1-3, is EPEVTQTPSHQVTQMGQEVILRCVPISNHLYFYWYRQILGQKVEFLVSFYNNEISEKSEIFDDQFSVERPDGSNFTLKIRSTKLEDSAMYFCASSSQFTIYFGEGSWLTVV.

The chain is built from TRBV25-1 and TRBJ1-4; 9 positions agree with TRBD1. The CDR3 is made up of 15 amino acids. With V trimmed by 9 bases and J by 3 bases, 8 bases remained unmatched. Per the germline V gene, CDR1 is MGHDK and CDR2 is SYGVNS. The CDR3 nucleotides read TGTGCCAGTACCGCCGGGGACAGGGCTAATGAAAAACTGTTTTTT. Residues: CASTAGDRANEKLFF.

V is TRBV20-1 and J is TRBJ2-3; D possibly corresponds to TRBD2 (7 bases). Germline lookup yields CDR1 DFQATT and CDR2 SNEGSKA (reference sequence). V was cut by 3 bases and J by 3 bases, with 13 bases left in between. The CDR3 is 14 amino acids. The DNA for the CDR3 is TGCAGTGCTAGTAAGGGGGGGACGACAGATACGCAGTATTTT. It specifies CSASKGGTTDTQYF.

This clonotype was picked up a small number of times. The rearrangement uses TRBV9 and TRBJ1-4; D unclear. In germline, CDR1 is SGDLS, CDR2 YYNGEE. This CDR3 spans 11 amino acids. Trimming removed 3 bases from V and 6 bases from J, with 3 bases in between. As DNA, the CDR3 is TGTGCCAGCAGCGGCGATGAAAAACTGTTTTTT. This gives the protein CASSGDEKLFF.

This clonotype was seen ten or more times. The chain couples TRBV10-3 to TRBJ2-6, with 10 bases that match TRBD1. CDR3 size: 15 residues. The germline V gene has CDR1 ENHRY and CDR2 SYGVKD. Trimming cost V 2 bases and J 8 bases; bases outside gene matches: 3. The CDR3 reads CAISERQGASNVLTF. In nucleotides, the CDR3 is TGTGCCATCAGTGAGCGACAGGGGGCTTCCAACGTCCTGACTTTC.

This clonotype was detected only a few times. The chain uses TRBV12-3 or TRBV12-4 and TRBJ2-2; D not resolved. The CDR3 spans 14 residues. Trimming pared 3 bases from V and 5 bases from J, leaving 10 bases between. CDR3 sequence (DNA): TGTGCCAGCAGTTTTTCCCCCGAAACCGGGGAGCTGTTTTTT. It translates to CASSFSPETGELFF.